A selection of T cell receptor beta chains follows, all from one sample in a study of T cells in Graves' hyperthyroidism and ophthalmopathy. TCRdb reprocessed the multiplex PCR reads with MiXCR, giving one entry per CDR3 protein. The profile shows roughly 570,000 distinct CDR3 sequences, approximately 44% of them singletons. The sequencing input was peripheral blood or thyroid tissue (not recorded which). The source is an adult woman with Graves' disease, either hyperthyroidism or ophthalmopathy (not recorded which). CDR3s include the opening cysteine and the closing phenylalanine or tryptophan. Fields, in order: clone size, J gene, D gene, V gene, CDR3 protein, CDR3 DNA. D genes are given only for firm matches. Clone sizes are given selectively: once, few, many, or a class where the clone is expanded.

>NA|TRBJ1-3|NA|TRBV11-2
CASSFPGPTIYF
TGTGCCAGCAGCTTCCCGGGCCCCACCATATATTTT
>many|TRBJ2-5|NA|TRBV2
CASRLQETQYF
TGTGCCAGCAGGTTACAAGAGACCCAGTACTTC
>NA|TRBJ2-6|TRBD1|TRBV10-3
CAISGQGRRGANVLTF
TGTGCCATCAGTGGACAGGGTAGGCGTGGGGCCAACGTCCTGACTTTC
>NA|TRBJ1-2|TRBD1|TRBV11-1
CASSPPTDRGDYGYTF
TGTGCCAGCAGCCCCCCAACGGACAGGGGAGACTATGGCTACACCTTC
>many|TRBJ1-5|NA|TRBV2
CASRPFGSSNQPQHF
TGTGCCAGCAGGCCGTTTGGCAGTAGCAATCAGCCCCAGCATTTT
>NA|TRBJ2-4|NA|TRBV15
CATSRDRRTGLYQYF
TGTGCCACCAGCAGAGATCGTCGAACAGGCCTTTATCAGTACTTC
>NA|TRBJ2-5|NA|TRBV7-3
CASSLIPGLGETQYF
TGTGCCAGCAGCTTAATACCAGGCCTGGGAGAGACCCAGTACTTC
>many|TRBJ1-5|NA|TRBV6-1
CASSEFGGRQPQHF
TGTGCCAGCAGTGAATTCGGGGGACGGCAGCCCCAGCATTTT
>many|TRBJ1-1|NA|TRBV5-1
CASRAGAATEAFF
TGCGCCAGCAGAGCAGGGGCTGCCACTGAAGCTTTCTTT
>many|TRBJ1-3|NA|TRBV7-8
CASSDRRGLGSGNTIYF
TGTGCCAGCAGCGACCGAAGGGGGTTAGGCTCTGGAAACACCATATATTTT
>many|TRBJ1-3|NA|TRBV19
CASSIRTRSGNTIYF
TGTGCCAGTAGTATCAGGACACGGTCTGGAAACACCATATATTTT